Sequencing of this T cell receptor (beta chain) was carried out in a study of cytomegalovirus exposure and HLA in healthy donors. V dropped 1 base and J dropped 3; count of bases not matched to a gene: 3. Germline V gene lookup returns CDR1 SGHNT and CDR2 YYREEE (reference sequence). The CDR3 is made up of 14 amino acids. Concerning this clone itself: Its antigen is still unknown.

The protocol was immunoSEQ multiplex PCR, while the TCRdb copy is restricted to in-frame clones and leaves out a portion. The sample records 250,000 to 350,000 clones, just over 85% being singletons. Study-wide results and caveats: There were some public TCRs occurring in many donors, but most TCR sequences were rare. Reports showed the classifier diagnosing cytomegalovirus status with high specificity and sensitivity.

Sequenced: PBMCs. The gene calls are TRBV5-4 and TRBJ2-7; the match to TRBD2 covers 8 bases. This clonotype was sampled from a woman under 30 in good health and CMV-seronegative. The CDR3 region is CASSLSSGDYEQYF. The CDR3 nucleotides read TGTGCCAGCAGCTTGAGTAGCGGGGACTACGAGCAGTACTTC.